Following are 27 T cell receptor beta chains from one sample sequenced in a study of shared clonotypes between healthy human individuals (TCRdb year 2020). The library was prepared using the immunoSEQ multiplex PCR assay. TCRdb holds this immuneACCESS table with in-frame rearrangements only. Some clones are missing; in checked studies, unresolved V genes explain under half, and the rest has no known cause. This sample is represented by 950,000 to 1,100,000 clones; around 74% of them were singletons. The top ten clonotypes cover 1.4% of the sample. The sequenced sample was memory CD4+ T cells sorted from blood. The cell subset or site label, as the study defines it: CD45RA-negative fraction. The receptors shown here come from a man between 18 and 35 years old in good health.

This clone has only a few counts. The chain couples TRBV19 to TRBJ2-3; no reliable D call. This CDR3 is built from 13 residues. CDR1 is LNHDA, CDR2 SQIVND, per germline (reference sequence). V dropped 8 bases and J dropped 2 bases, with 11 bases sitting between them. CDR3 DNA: TGTGCCAGTTGTGGTCAGAACACAGATACGCAGTATTTT. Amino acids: CASCGQNTDTQYF. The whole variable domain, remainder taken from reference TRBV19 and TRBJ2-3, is DGGITQSPKYLFRKEGQNVTLSCEQNLNHDAMYWYRQDPGQGLRLIYYSQIVNDFQKGDIAEGYSVSREKKESFPLTVTSAQKNPTAFYLCASCGQNTDTQYFGPGTRLTVL.

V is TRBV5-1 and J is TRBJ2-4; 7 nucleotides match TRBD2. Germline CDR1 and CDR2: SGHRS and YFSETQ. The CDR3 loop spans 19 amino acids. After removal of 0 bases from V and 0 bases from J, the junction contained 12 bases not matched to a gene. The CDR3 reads CASSLGSSGVRIAKNIQYF. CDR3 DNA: TGCGCCAGCAGCTTGGGTTCCAGCGGGGTACGCATAGCCAAAAACATTCAGTACTTC.

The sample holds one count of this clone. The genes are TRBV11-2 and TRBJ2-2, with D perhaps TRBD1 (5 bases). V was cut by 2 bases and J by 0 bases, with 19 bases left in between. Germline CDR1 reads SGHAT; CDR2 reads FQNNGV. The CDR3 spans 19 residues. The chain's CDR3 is CASSLPKGQGGPNTGELFF. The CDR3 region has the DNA TGTGCCAGCAGCTTACCGAAAGGGCAGGGCGGCCCGAACACCGGGGAGCTGTTTTTT.

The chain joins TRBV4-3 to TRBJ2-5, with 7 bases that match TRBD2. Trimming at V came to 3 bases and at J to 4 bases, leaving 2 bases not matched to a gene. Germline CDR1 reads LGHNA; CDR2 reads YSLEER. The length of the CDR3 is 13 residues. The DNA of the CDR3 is TGCGCCAGCAGCCAGGTAGCGGGAGAGACCCAGTACTTC. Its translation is CASSQVAGETQYF.

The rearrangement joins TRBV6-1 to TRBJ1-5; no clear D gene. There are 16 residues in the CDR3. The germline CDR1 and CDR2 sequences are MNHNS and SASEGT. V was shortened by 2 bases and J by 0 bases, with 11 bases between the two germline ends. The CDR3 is CASSEPGIYSNQPQHF. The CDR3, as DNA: TGTGCCAGCAGTGAACCGGGAATTTATAGCAATCAGCCCCAGCATTTT.

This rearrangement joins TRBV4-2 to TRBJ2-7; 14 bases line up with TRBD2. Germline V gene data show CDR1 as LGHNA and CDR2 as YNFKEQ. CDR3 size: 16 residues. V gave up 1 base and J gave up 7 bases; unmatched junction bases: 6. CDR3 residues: CASSQGRLAGGREQYF. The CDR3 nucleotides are TGTGCCAGCAGCCAAGGTCGACTAGCGGGGGGGAGGGAGCAGTACTTC.

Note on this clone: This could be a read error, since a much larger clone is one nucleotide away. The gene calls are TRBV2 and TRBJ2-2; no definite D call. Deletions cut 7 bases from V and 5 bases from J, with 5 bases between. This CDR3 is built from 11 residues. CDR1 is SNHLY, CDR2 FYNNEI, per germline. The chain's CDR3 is CASINTGELFF. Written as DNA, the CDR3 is TGTGCCAGCATTAATACCGGGGAGCTGTTTTTT.

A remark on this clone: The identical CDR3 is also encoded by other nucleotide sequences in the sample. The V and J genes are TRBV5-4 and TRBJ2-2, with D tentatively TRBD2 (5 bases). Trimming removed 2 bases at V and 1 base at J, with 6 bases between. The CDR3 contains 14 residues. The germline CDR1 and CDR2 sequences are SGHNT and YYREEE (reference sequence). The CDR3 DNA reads TGTGCCAGCAGCTTAGGACTGAACACCGGGGAGCTGTTTTTT. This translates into CASSLGLNTGELFF.

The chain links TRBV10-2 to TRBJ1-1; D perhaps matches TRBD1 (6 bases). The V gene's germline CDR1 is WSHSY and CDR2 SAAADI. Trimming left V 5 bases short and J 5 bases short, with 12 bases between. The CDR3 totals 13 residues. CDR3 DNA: TGCGCCAGCAGTCGGGGGGCCGGGACTGAAGCTTTCTTT. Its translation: CASSRGAGTEAFF.

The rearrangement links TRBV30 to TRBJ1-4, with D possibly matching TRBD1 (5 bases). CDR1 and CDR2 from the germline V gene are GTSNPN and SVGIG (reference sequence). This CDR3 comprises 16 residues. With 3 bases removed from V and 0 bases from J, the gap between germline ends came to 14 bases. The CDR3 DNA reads TGTGCCTGGAGGGGATGGGACGCCGCAACTAATGAAAAACTGTTTTTT. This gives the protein CAWRGWDAATNEKLFF.

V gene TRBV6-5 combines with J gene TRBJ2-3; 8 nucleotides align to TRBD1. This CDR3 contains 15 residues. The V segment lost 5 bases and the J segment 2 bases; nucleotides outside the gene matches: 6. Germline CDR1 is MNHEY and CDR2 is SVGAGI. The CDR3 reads CASSTGGYSTDTQYF. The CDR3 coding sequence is TGTGCCAGCAGTACAGGGGGGTACTCCACAGATACGCAGTATTTT.

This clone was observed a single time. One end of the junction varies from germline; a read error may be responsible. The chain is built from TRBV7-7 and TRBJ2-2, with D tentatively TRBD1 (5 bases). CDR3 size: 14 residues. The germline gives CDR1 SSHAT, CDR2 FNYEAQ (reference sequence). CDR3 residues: CASSAQGGTGELFF. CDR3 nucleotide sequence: TGTGCTAGCAGCGCCCAGGGTGGCACCGGGGAGCTGTTTTTT.

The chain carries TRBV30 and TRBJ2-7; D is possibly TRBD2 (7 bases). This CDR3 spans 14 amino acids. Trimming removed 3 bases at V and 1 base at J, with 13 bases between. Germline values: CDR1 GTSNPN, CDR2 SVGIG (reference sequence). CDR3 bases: TGTGCCTGGAGCCGCGGGGGCGGATCCTACGAGCAGTACTTC. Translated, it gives CAWSRGGGSYEQYF.

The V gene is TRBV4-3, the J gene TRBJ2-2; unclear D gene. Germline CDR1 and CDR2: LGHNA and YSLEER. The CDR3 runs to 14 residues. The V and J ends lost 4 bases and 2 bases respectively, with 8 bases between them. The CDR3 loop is CASSLGLNTGELFF. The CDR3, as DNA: TGCGCCAGCAGCCTGGGTCTTAACACCGGGGAGCTGTTTTTT.

The CDR3 loop is CASSLDRLGYTF. DNA of the CDR3: TGTGCCAGCAGTTTAGATAGGCTTGGCTACACCTTC. V gene TRBV28 combines with J gene TRBJ1-2; D not certain. CDR3 length: 12 amino acids. Germline CDR1 reads MDHEN; CDR2 reads SYDVKM. The germline V and J ends were trimmed by 2 bases and 7 bases, with 8 bases remaining between them.

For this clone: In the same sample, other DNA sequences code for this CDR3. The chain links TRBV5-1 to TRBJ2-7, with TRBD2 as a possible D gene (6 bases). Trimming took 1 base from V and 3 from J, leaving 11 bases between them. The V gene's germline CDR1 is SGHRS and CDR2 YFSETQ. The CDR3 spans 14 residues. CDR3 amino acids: CASSLYPGVYEQYF. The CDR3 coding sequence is TGCGCCAGCAGCTTGTACCCGGGAGTCTACGAGCAGTACTTC.

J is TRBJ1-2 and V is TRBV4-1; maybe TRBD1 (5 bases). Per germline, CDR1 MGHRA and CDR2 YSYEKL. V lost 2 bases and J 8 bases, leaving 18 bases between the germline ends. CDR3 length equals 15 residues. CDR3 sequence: CASSQLLFQGGGYTF. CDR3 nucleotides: TGCGCCAGCAGCCAACTCTTATTCCAGGGAGGAGGCTACACCTTC.

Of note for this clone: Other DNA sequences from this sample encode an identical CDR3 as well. The DNA for the CDR3 is TGTGCCAGCAGCCGAAGACAGGGGAGCTACGAGCAGTACTTC. This gives the protein CASSRRQGSYEQYF. The chain couples TRBV6-5 to TRBJ2-7; 8 positions match TRBD1. CDR1 and CDR2 (germline): MNHEY, SVGAGI. The CDR3 length is 14 residues. V gave up 6 bases and J gave up 3 bases; unmatched junction bases: 7.

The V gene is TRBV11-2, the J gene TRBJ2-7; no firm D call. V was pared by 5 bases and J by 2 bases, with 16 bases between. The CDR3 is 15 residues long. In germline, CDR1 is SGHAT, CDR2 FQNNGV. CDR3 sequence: CASSPSEALPYEQYF. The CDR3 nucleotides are TGTGCCAGCAGCCCGAGTGAGGCCTTGCCCTACGAGCAGTACTTC.

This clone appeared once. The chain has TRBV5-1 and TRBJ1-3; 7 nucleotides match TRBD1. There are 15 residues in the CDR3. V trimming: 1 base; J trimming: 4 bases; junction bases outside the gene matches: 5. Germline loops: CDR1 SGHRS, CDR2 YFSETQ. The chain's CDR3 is CASSLPGTEGNTIYF. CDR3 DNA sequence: TGCGCCAGCAGCTTGCCAGGGACAGAAGGAAACACCATATATTTT.

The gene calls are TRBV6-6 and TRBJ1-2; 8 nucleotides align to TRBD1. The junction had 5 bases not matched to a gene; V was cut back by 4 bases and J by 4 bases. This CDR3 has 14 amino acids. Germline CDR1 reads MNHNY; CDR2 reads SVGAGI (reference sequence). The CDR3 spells CASSFGQGIYGYTF. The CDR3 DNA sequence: TGTGCCAGCAGTTTCGGACAGGGAATCTATGGCTACACCTTC.

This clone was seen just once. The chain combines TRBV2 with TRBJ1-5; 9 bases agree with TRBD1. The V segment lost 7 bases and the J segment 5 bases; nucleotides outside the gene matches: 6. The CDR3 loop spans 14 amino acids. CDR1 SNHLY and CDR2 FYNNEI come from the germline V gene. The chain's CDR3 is CASILDRGYQPQHF. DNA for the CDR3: TGTGCCAGCATTCTAGACAGGGGGTATCAGCCCCAGCATTTT.

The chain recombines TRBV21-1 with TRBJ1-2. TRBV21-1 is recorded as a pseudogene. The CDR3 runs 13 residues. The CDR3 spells CASSLRWEHGYTF. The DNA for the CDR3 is TGTGCCAGCAGTTTAAGGTGGGAGCATGGCTACACCTTC.

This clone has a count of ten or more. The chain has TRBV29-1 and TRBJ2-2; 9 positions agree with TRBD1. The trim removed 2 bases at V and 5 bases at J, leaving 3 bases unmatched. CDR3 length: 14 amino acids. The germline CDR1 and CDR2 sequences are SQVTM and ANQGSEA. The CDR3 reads CSVEQGTGTGELFF. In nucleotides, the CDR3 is TGCAGCGTTGAACAAGGGACAGGGACCGGGGAGCTGTTTTTT.

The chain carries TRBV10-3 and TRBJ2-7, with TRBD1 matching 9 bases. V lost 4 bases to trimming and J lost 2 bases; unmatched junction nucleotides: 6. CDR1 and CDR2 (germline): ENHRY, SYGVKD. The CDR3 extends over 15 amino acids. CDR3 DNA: TGTGCCATCAGTGGAGTGGGACAGGGAGCCTACGAGCAGTACTTC. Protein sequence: CAISGVGQGAYEQYF.

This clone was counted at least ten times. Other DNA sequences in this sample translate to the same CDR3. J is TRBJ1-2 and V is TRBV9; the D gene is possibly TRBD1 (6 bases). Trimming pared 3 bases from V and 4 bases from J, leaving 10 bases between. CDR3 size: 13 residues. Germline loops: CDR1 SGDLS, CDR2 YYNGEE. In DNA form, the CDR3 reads TGTGCCAGCAGCGCACAGGGTGGCTATGGCTACACCTTC. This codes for CASSAQGGYGYTF.

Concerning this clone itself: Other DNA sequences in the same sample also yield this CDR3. CDR3 nucleotide sequence: TGCGCCAGCAGCTTGGTATCGGACAATGAGCAGTTCTTC. As protein: CASSLVSDNEQFF. The J gene is TRBJ2-1, the V gene TRBV5-1, with D unresolved. Per the germline V gene, CDR1 is SGHRS and CDR2 is YFSETQ. The V end lost 0 bases, the J end lost 5 bases, and 6 bases lay between the germline ends. The CDR3 totals 13 residues.